Presented here are 19 T cell receptor beta chains from one specimen sequenced in a study of blood T cell repertoires in COVID-19 (dated by TCRdb to 2018 to 2020). Libraries were built with the immunoSEQ multiplex PCR assay. Here the immuneACCESS table is served through TCRdb, limited to in-frame sequences with V and J called. Missing clones are a known gap in these copies; in checked studies unresolved V genes cover under half, and the rest lacks a known reason. For this sample there are about 200,000 clones; 75% to 85% appear just once. The ten largest clones add up to around 11% of the sample. Source material: PBMCs or T cells enriched from blood (not recorded which). These receptors all stem from a man aged 35 to 55 who had recovered from COVID-19.

Only a few counts were recorded for this clone. The J gene is TRBJ2-1, the V gene TRBV9; D is unclear. Looked up from germline, CDR1 is SGDLS and CDR2 is YYNGEE. This CDR3 has 13 residues. The V and J ends lost 7 bases and 12 bases respectively, with 20 bases between them. The CDR3 nucleotides read TGTGCCAGCTCTTGGGTTGACCGAGGTGGGCAGTTCTTC. The encoded protein is CASSWVDRGGQFF.

The rearrangement links TRBV20-1 to TRBJ1-1, with D perhaps TRBD1 (5 bases). The V end was cut by 6 bases, the J end by 4 bases, with 9 bases between. The germline gives CDR1 DFQATT, CDR2 SNEGSKA (reference sequence). This CDR3 contains 11 residues. CDR3 sequence: CSASGGTEAFF. The DNA for the CDR3 is TGCAGTGCCTCGGGGGGCACTGAAGCTTTCTTT.

The rearrangement joins TRBV19 to TRBJ2-1, with TRBD2 identical over 12 bases. Per the germline V gene, CDR1 is LNHDA and CDR2 is SQIVND (reference sequence). V trimming: 5 bases; J trimming: 3 bases; junction bases outside the gene matches: 2. The CDR3 has 15 residues. In DNA, the CDR3 is TGTGCCAGTAGTCCACTAGCGGGAGGCTACAATGAGCAGTTCTTC. The encoded protein is CASSPLAGGYNEQFF.

This clone has a single count. CDR3 residues: CASSPTGGPRNEQFF. The CDR3 coding sequence is TGTGCCAGCAGCCCTACAGGGGGTCCTCGGAATGAGCAGTTCTTC. The rearrangement joins TRBV7-9 to TRBJ2-1; 8 nucleotides match TRBD1. Germline-derived CDR1 and CDR2 are SEHNR and FQNEAQ (reference sequence). This CDR3 is 15 amino acids long. The trim removed 5 bases at V and 7 bases at J, leaving 10 bases unmatched.

V gene TRBV19 combines with J gene TRBJ2-1; possibly TRBD2 for D (6 bases). The germline CDR1 and CDR2 sequences are LNHDA and SQIVND (reference sequence). The CDR3 has 13 residues. Trimming stripped 6 bases from V and 5 bases from J, with 11 bases between. CDR3 residues: CASSVSGHNEQFF. CDR3 nucleotide sequence: TGTGCCAGTAGCGTTAGCGGCCACAATGAGCAGTTCTTC.

This chain connects TRBV7-8 to TRBJ1-3; 7 positions match TRBD1. Germline CDR1 reads SGHVS; CDR2 reads FQNEAQ. The CDR3 has 16 residues. Trimming took 5 bases from V and 2 from J; bases not matched to a gene: 9. CDR3 coding DNA: TGTGCCAGCAGCCCTAACCGGGACAGTACTGGAAACACCATATATTTT. As protein: CASSPNRDSTGNTIYF.

This clone came up once. This chain uses TRBV5-4 with TRBJ2-1; D perhaps matches TRBD2 (5 bases). The CDR3 is 17 amino acids. The V and J ends lost 0 bases and 3 bases respectively, with 16 bases between them. Germline CDR1 is SGHNT and CDR2 is YYREEE (reference sequence). The CDR3, as DNA: TGTGCCAGCAGCTTGGTTAGAGGGCAGGCGGTCTACAATGAGCAGTTCTTC. Protein product: CASSLVRGQAVYNEQFF. Using reference TRBV5-4 and TRBJ2-1 for the parts outside the CDR3, the full variable domain is ETGVTQSPTHLIKTRGQQVTLRCSSQSGHNTVSWYQQALGQGPQFIFQYYREEENGRGNFPPRFSGLQFPNYSSELNVNALELDDSALYLCASSLVRGQAVYNEQFFGPGTRLTVL.

CDR3 in amino acids: CASSTTGGNSPLHF. DNA for the CDR3: TGTGCCAGCAGCACGACAGGGGGTAATTCACCCCTCCACTTT. The gene calls are TRBV13 and TRBJ1-6, with 9 bases matching TRBD1. Germline values: CDR1 PRHDT, CDR2 FYEKMQ (reference sequence). The V and J ends lost 5 bases and 6 bases, in that order; junction bases with no gene match: 2. The CDR3 is made up of 14 amino acids.

The chain is built from TRBV28 and TRBJ2-3, with unresolved D. Germline-derived CDR1 and CDR2 are MDHEN and SYDVKM. The CDR3 spans 11 residues. The V end was cut by 7 bases, the J end by 5 bases, with 7 bases between. The CDR3: CASNSGDTQYF. The CDR3 DNA sequence: TGTGCCAGCAATAGTGGAGATACGCAGTATTTT.

V is TRBV7-9 and J is TRBJ1-1; 7 bases are a match to TRBD1. Germline CDR1 and CDR2: SEHNR and FQNEAQ (reference sequence). Unmatched junction bases numbered 12, after V lost 6 bases and J lost 5 bases. This CDR3 contains 15 residues. The CDR3 is CASRIAGTAGTEAFF. The CDR3 DNA follows: TGTGCCAGCAGAATCGCCGGGACAGCAGGTACTGAAGCTTTCTTT.

The chain uses TRBV6-5 and TRBJ1-1; tentatively, D is TRBD1 (5 bases). The CDR3 totals 15 residues. The V end lost 7 bases, the J end lost 8 bases, and 23 bases lay between the germline ends. Germline V gene lookup returns CDR1 MNHEY and CDR2 SVGAGI. The CDR3 DNA sequence: TGTGCCAGCACCGTCCCCAGGGCTGGCCAACGCGAAGCTTTCTTT. This codes for CASTVPRAGQREAFF.

The V call is TRBV5-6, the J call TRBJ2-3, with no clear D. Germline values: CDR1 SGHDT, CDR2 YYEEEE. The ends were cut back, 4 bases at V and 2 bases at J, with 20 bases in the middle. This CDR3 contains 17 residues. CDR3 coding DNA: TGTGCCAGCAGCCGCTGGGCCCTACAAATCCTCACAGATACGCAGTATTTT. As protein: CASSRWALQILTDTQYF.

This chain links TRBV5-4 with TRBJ1-2; 9 positions agree with TRBD1. Germline trimming cut 4 bases from V and 5 bases from J; bases unmatched to any gene: 12. Germline CDR1 reads SGHNT; CDR2 reads YYREEE (reference sequence). This CDR3 comprises 16 residues. CDR3 DNA sequence: TGTGCCAGCAGCCCCCGGACAGGGGATGGTAAATATGGCTACACCTTC. Its protein product is CASSPRTGDGKYGYTF. Full variable domain (outside the CDR3, taken from reference TRBV5-4 and TRBJ1-2): ETGVTQSPTHLIKTRGQQVTLRCSSQSGHNTVSWYQQALGQGPQFIFQYYREEENGRGNFPPRFSGLQFPNYSSELNVNALELDDSALYLCASSPRTGDGKYGYTFGSGTRLTVV.

The V and J genes are TRBV19 and TRBJ2-2; weak D call: TRBD1 (6 bases). V shed 0 bases and J shed 3 bases, with 11 bases lying between them. This CDR3 region has 16 residues. Per germline, CDR1 LNHDA and CDR2 SQIVND (reference sequence). CDR3 in amino acids: CASSIDTQGYTGELFF. In nucleotides, the CDR3 is TGTGCCAGTAGTATAGACACACAGGGATACACCGGGGAGCTGTTTTTT. Complete variable domain (other parts from reference TRBV19 and TRBJ2-2): DGGITQSPKYLFRKEGQNVTLSCEQNLNHDAMYWYRQDPGQGLRLIYYSQIVNDFQKGDIAEGYSVSREKKESFPLTVTSAQKNPTAFYLCASSIDTQGYTGELFFGEGSRLTVL.

The rearrangement links TRBV6-5 to TRBJ2-6; 8 nucleotides line up with TRBD1. The V segment lost 4 bases and the J segment 2 bases; nucleotides outside the gene matches: 4. Germline CDR1 and CDR2: MNHEY and SVGAGI. The CDR3 spans 16 residues. CDR3 region: CASSLQGAPGANVLTF. The CDR3 bases are TGTGCCAGCAGTTTGCAGGGGGCGCCTGGGGCCAACGTCCTGACTTTC.

The chain employs TRBV7-2 and TRBJ2-3; D call uncertain. Germline V gene sequence: CDR1 SGHTA, CDR2 FQGNSA. The germline V and J ends were trimmed by 1 base and 4 bases, with 9 bases remaining between them. The CDR3 extends over 14 amino acids. CDR3 DNA: TGTGCCAGCAGCTTAGTTTTAGCTTCAGATACGCAGTATTTT. Its translation is CASSLVLASDTQYF.

The rearrangement joins TRBV11-2 to TRBJ2-7; D not resolved. Looked up from germline, CDR1 is SGHAT and CDR2 is FQNNGV. This CDR3 contains 14 residues. Trimming cost V 0 bases and J 3 bases, with 9 bases left between them. As DNA, the CDR3 is TGTGCCAGCAGCTTAGACAGAAAATACTACGAGCAGTACGTC. It codes for CASSLDRKYYEQYV.

The rearrangement joins TRBV19 to TRBJ2-6; 8 bases match TRBD1. CDR3 length: 18 residues. The germline V gene encodes CDR1 LNHDA and CDR2 SQIVND (reference sequence). Unmatched junction bases numbered 7, after V lost 3 bases and J lost 0 bases. For the CDR3, the DNA is TGTGCCAGTAGTATTAAGGGGACAGGTAACTCTGGGGCCAACGTCCTGACTTTC. This encodes CASSIKGTGNSGANVLTF.

The chain carries TRBV4-2 and TRBJ2-3; possibly TRBD2 for D (5 bases). V dropped 0 bases and J dropped 6 bases, with 10 bases sitting between them. This CDR3 contains 14 residues. Germline V lookup: CDR1 LGHNA, CDR2 YNFKEQ. For the CDR3, the DNA is TGTGCCAGCAGCCAAGAACTAGTCCTCGATACGCAGTATTTT. Residues: CASSQELVLDTQYF.